This T cell receptor (beta chain) is from a study of blood T cell repertoires in COVID-19. About the study: Acute and convalescent COVID-19 samples came from the United States, Italy and Spain.

In this sample, this clone turned up a few times. Original analysis: Estimated nucleated cell counts came from reference gene primer amplification. Profiled with immunoSEQ multiplex PCR; TCRdb holds only in-frame clones, not every one. V and J calls and clone size are those listed in that table; D and trimming were worked out from the DNA. The table lists roughly 150,000 clones, more than 75% of them singletons. V was clipped by 5 bases and J by 3 bases; unmatched bases: 10. This CDR3 comprises 16 residues. Germline CDR1 reads MNHNY; CDR2 reads SVGAGI (reference sequence). The source of this sequence is a man in his 60s with acute or convalescent COVID-19. This chain uses TRBV6-6 with TRBJ2-1; 7 bases map to TRBD2. Sequenced input: peripheral blood. CDR3 sequence: CASSPRAGAVYNEQFF. Here the CDR3 DNA reads TGTGCCAGCAGTCCCCGGGCGGGAGCGGTCTACAATGAGCAGTTCTTC.